The rows below give T cell receptor beta chains drawn from one sample of a study of shared T cell receptors in the human thymus. Some clones are missing from TCRdb's copy, which holds only in-frame ones; the method was immunoSEQ multiplex PCR. The profile shows about 500,000 clones, around 78% of them singletons. These data were also filed under a second study, of human thymus T cells.

The sequenced material came from thymocytes. These receptors were obtained from a boy under two years old with a congenital heart defect. CDR3s include the opening cysteine and the closing phenylalanine or tryptophan. The D gene is left open where the match is weak. Clone sizes are given selectively: once, few, many, or a class where the clone is expanded.

>TRBJ2-1|TRBD2|TRBV4-3|.
CASSQAGTSLIESYNEQFF
TGCGCCAGCAGCCAGGCAGGGACTAGCCTCATCGAGTCCTACAATGAGCAGTTCTTC
>TRBJ1-4|TRBD1|TRBV7-2|.
CASSPGTGRGATNEKLFF
TGTGCCAGCAGCCCGGGGACAGGTAGAGGGGCAACTAATGAAAAACTGTTTTTT
>TRBJ2-7|.|TRBV28|.
CASSYYDYEQYF
TGTGCCAGCAGTTACTACGACTACGAGCAGTACTTC
>TRBJ1-1|TRBD1|TRBV5-6|.
CASSLEPNRGNTEAFF
TGTGCCAGCAGCTTGGAACCCAACAGGGGAAACACTGAAGCTTTCTTT
>TRBJ2-7|.|TRBV1|.
CTSSQDEEGQGYEQYF
TGCACCAGCAGCCAAGATGAGGAGGGCCAAGGGTACGAGCAGTACTTC
>TRBJ2-7|.|TRBV5-6|.
CASSPTRGRRSYEQYF
TGTGCCAGCAGCCCCACAAGGGGTCGGCGCTCCTACGAGCAGTACTTC
>TRBJ2-5|TRBD2|TRBV19|few
CASTDRTSRAQETQYF
TGTGCCAGTACCGATCGGACTAGCAGAGCTCAAGAGACCCAGTACTTC
>TRBJ2-7|.|TRBV7-8|.
CASSLGGTYEQYF
TGTGCCAGCAGCTTAGGAGGGACCTACGAGCAGTACTTC
>TRBJ2-7|TRBD2|TRBV7-6|once
CASSHRTSGSYEQYF
TGTGCCAGCAGCCACCGGACTAGCGGTTCCTACGAGCAGTACTTC
>TRBJ2-1|TRBD2|TRBV19|.
CASSSSGRTDNEQFF
TGTGCCAGTTCCTCAAGCGGGAGAACGGACAATGAGCAGTTCTTC
>TRBJ2-5|.|TRBV27|once
CASSFSGVWKTQYF
TGTGCCAGCAGTTTCTCCGGGGTATGGAAGACCCAGTACTTC
>TRBJ2-1|.|TRBV27|few
CASSFDLRGVPSPANEQFF
TGTGCCAGCAGTTTCGATTTAAGAGGAGTCCCGAGTCCGGCAAATGAGCAGTTCTTC
>TRBJ2-3|.|TRBV4-1|.
CASRPQGTDTQYF
TGCGCCAGCAGACCGCAGGGAACAGATACGCAGTATTTT
>TRBJ1-1|TRBD1|TRBV6-5|few
CASSSEGACTEAFF
TGTGCCAGCAGTTCGGAGGGGGCCTGCACTGAAGCTTTCTTT
>TRBJ2-5|.|TRBV29-1|once
CSAGLSPTQYF
TGCAGCGCTGGACTTTCCCCGACCCAGTACTTC
>TRBJ2-3|TRBD1|TRBV5-4|.
CASSPGQVPPDTQYF
TGTGCCAGCAGCCCGGGACAGGTCCCCCCAGATACGCAGTATTTT
>TRBJ2-1|.|TRBV12-5|.
CASGPSRDNNEQFF
TGTGCTAGTGGCCCGAGTCGGGATAACAATGAGCAGTTCTTC